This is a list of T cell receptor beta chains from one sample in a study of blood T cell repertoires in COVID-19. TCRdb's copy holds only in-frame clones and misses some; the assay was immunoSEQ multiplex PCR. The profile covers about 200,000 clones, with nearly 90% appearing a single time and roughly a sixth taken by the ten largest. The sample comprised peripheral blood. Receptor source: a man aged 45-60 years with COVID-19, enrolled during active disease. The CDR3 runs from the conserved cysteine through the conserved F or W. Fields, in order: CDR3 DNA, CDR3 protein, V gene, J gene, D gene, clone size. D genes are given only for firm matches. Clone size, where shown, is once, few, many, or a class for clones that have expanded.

DNA: TGTGCCAGCAGCCCGTCGGGGAGCTCCTATAATTCACCCCTCCACTTT
CDR3: CASSPSGSSYNSPLHF
V: TRBV3-1/TRBV3-2
J: TRBJ1-6
D: NA
size: NA

DNA: TGCGCCAGCAGCCAAGAACCCCGACTTTCGGGCTACACCTTC
CDR3: CASSQEPRLSGYTF
V: TRBV4-3
J: TRBJ1-2
D: NA
size: NA

DNA: TGTGCCAGCAGCGGACCGGGACTAGCGGGGGGGCTGGAGACCCAGTACTTC
CDR3: CASSGPGLAGGLETQYF
V: TRBV5-4
J: TRBJ2-5
D: TRBD2
size: NA

DNA: TGTGCCAGCAGTTTGAGACAGTGGGGCAATCAGCCCCAGCATTTT
CDR3: CASSLRQWGNQPQHF
V: TRBV28
J: TRBJ1-5
D: NA
size: once

DNA: TGTGCCAGCACATCCCAGTCTAGCACAGATACGCAGTATTTT
CDR3: CASTSQSSTDTQYF
V: TRBV28
J: TRBJ2-3
D: NA
size: NA

DNA: TGTGCCAGCAGCTTAATGACGGGACAAGAGACCCAGTACTTC
CDR3: CASSLMTGQETQYF
V: TRBV5-6
J: TRBJ2-5
D: NA
size: few

DNA: TGTGCCACCAGGGGGGGGACTGAGAACACTGAAGCTTTCTTT
CDR3: CATRGGTENTEAFF
V: TRBV10-3
J: TRBJ1-1
D: TRBD1
size: NA

DNA: TGTGCCAGCAGCAAGACTAGCGGGGGGATGGATACGCAGTATTTT
CDR3: CASSKTSGGMDTQYF
V: TRBV14
J: TRBJ2-3
D: TRBD2
size: once

DNA: TGCGCCAGCCGACAACTAGCGGGAGCATTCGATGAGCAGTTCTTC
CDR3: CASRQLAGAFDEQFF
V: TRBV5-1
J: TRBJ2-1
D: TRBD2
size: NA

DNA: TGTGCCAGCAGGAGGACTAGCGGGAAGAATGAGCAGTTCTTC
CDR3: CASRRTSGKNEQFF
V: TRBV7-8
J: TRBJ2-1
D: TRBD2
size: NA

DNA: TGTGCCATCAGTGAGGGAGGGCTGGCCGAGCAGTACTTC
CDR3: CAISEGGLAEQYF
V: TRBV10-3
J: TRBJ2-7
D: NA
size: NA

DNA: TGTGCCAGCAGCGGAAAGGTTTGGGAGGGCTACACCTTC
CDR3: CASSGKVWEGYTF
V: TRBV4-2
J: TRBJ1-2
D: NA
size: NA

DNA: TGTGCCACCAGTGATGTTGCCCGAGGACTAGCCTACAATGAGCAGTTCTTC
CDR3: CATSDVARGLAYNEQFF
V: TRBV24-1
J: TRBJ2-1
D: TRBD2
size: NA

DNA: TGTGCCAGCACCACCGCGGGAGGGGTTAATGAAAAACTGTTTTTT
CDR3: CASTTAGGVNEKLFF
V: TRBV6-6
J: TRBJ1-4
D: NA
size: NA

DNA: TGTGCCTGGACCCCCGGGGGCGGGGAGCTGTTTTTT
CDR3: CAWTPGGGELFF
V: TRBV30
J: TRBJ2-2
D: NA
size: NA

DNA: TGTGCCAGCAGCGGGACAGTTCCCTCCTACAATGAGCAGTTCTTC
CDR3: CASSGTVPSYNEQFF
V: TRBV7-8
J: TRBJ2-1
D: TRBD1
size: NA

DNA: TGTGCCAGCAGCTTAGTCGGCGGGGGGCTCACAGATACGCAGTATTTT
CDR3: CASSLVGGGLTDTQYF
V: TRBV7-9
J: TRBJ2-3
D: TRBD2
size: NA

DNA: TGTGCCAGCAGCGTAGATGGGTCTAGCGGAACAGATACGCAGTATTTT
CDR3: CASSVDGSSGTDTQYF
V: TRBV9
J: TRBJ2-3
D: TRBD2
size: NA

DNA: TGTGCCAGCAGCCCGATTCCGCTATTGAACACAGATACGCAGTATTTT
CDR3: CASSPIPLLNTDTQYF
V: TRBV28
J: TRBJ2-3
D: NA
size: once

DNA: TGTGCCAGCAGTGATTTAGTGGATACGCAGTATTTT
CDR3: CASSDLVDTQYF
V: TRBV25-1
J: TRBJ2-3
D: NA
size: NA

DNA: TGTGCCAGCAGCTTCAGGACTAGCGGGAGTGGAGAGACCCAGTACTTC
CDR3: CASSFRTSGSGETQYF
V: TRBV7-2
J: TRBJ2-5
D: TRBD2
size: NA

DNA: TGTGCCAGCAGCCAGACTAGCACCACAGATACGCAGTATTTT
CDR3: CASSQTSTTDTQYF
V: TRBV14
J: TRBJ2-3
D: TRBD2
size: NA

DNA: TGTGCCAGCAGTGCACAGCAGGCAGGGGGGTCCTACAATGAGCAGTTCTTC
CDR3: CASSAQQAGGSYNEQFF
V: TRBV6-1
J: TRBJ2-1
D: NA
size: NA

DNA: TGTGCCAGCAGCTTAGGGGGGGGGTCTGGGGCCAACGTCCTGACTTTC
CDR3: CASSLGGGSGANVLTF
V: TRBV5-6
J: TRBJ2-6
D: NA
size: once

DNA: TGTGCCAGCAGCTCCGGACAGATCTACGAGCAGTACTTC
CDR3: CASSSGQIYEQYF
V: TRBV6-5
J: TRBJ2-7
D: NA
size: NA

DNA: TGTGCCAGCAGTCCAACTAGCGGTAATGAGCAGTTCTTC
CDR3: CASSPTSGNEQFF
V: TRBV12-3/TRBV12-4
J: TRBJ2-1
D: TRBD2
size: NA

DNA: TGTGCCAGCAGTTTCCCTTCGGATGAGCAGTTCTTC
CDR3: CASSFPSDEQFF
V: TRBV27
J: TRBJ2-1
D: NA
size: NA

DNA: TGTGCCAGTAGTATTTCGACAGAAAGTGCTGGAAACACCATATATTTT
CDR3: CASSISTESAGNTIYF
V: TRBV19
J: TRBJ1-3
D: NA
size: NA